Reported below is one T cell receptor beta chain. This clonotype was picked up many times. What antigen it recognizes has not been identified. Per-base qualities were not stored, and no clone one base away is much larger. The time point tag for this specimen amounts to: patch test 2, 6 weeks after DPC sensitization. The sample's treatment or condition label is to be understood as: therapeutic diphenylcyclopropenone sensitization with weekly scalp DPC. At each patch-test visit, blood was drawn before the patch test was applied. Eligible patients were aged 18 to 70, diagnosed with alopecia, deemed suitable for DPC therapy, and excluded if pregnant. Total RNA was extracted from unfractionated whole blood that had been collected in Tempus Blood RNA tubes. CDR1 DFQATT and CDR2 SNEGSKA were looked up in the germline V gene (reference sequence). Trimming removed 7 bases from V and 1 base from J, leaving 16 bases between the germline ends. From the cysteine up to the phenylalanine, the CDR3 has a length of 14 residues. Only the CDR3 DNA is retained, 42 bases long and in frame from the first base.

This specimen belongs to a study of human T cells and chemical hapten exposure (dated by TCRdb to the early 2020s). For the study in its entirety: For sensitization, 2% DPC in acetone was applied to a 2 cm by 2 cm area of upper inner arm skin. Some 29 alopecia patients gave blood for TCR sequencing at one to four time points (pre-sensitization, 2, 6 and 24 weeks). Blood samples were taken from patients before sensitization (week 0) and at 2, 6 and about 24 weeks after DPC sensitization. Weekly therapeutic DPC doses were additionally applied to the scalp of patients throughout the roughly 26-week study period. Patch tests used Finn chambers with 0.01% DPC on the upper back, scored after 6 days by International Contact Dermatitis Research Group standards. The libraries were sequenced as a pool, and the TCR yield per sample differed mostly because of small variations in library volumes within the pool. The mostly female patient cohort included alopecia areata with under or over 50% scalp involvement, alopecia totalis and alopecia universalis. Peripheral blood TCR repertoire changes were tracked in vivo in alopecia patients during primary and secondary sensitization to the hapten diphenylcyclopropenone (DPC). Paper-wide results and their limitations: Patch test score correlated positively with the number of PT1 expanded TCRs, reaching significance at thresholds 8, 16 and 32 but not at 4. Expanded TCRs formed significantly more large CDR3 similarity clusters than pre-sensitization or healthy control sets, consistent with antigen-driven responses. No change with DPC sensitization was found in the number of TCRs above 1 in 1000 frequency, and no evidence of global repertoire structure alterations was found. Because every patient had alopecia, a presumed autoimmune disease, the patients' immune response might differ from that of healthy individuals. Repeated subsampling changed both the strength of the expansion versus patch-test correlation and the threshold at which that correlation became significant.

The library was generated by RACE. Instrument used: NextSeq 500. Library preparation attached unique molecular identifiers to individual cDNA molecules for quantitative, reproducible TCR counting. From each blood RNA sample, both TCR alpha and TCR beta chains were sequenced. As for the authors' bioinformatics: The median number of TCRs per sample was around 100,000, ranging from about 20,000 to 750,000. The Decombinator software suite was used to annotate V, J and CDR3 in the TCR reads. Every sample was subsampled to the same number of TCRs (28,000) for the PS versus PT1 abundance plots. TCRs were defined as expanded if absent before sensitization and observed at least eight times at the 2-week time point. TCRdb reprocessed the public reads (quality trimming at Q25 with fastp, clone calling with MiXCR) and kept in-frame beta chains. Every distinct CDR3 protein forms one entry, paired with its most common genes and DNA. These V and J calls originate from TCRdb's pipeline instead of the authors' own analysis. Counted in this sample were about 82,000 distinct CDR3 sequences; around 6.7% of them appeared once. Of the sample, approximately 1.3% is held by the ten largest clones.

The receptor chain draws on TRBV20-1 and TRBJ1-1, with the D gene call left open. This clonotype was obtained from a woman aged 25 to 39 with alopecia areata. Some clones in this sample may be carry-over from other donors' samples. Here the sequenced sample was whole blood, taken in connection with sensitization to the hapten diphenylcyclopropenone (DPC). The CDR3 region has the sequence CSGRSVVRNTEAFF. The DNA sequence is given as TGCAGTGGTAGGAGCGTTGTACGGAACACTGAAGCTTTCTTT.